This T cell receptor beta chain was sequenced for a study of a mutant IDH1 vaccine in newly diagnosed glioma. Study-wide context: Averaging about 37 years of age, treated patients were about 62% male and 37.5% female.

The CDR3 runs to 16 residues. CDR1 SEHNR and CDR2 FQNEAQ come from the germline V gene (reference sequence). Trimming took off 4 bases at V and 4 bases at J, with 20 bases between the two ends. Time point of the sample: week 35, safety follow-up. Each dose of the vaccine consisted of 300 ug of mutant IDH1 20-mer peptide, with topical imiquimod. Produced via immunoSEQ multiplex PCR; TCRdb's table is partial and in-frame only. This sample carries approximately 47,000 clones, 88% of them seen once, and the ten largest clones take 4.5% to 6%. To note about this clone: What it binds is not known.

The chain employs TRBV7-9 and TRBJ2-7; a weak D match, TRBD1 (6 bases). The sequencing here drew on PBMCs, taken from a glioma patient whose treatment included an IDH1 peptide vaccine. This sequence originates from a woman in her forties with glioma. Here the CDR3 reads CASSSAGQRGDYEQYF. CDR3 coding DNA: TGTGCCAGCAGCTCCGCTGGACAGAGGGGAGATTACGAGCAGTACTTC. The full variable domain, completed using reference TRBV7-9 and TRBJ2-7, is DTGVSQNPRHKITKRGQNVTFRCDPISEHNRLYWYRQTLGQGPEFLTYFQNEAQLEKSRLLSDRFSAERPKGSFSTLEIQRTEQGDSAMYLCASSSAGQRGDYEQYFGPGTRLTVT.